Listed below are T cell receptor beta chains from one sample, sequenced in a study of CD8 T cells in ankylosing spondylitis. TCRdb passed the 5' RACE reads through MiXCR, listing each CDR3 protein once. This repertoire shows 350,000 or so distinct CDR3 sequences, 6.5% to 10% found once; its top ten account for less than 15%. Sequences were obtained from blood, either unsorted or a sorted T cell fraction (not recorded which). Source of these receptors: a male donor with ankylosing spondylitis. Both conserved end residues are part of each CDR3. Each record gives: D gene, V gene, clone size, J gene, CDR3 protein, CDR3 DNA. A D gene is named only where the DNA matches it firmly. Not every row has a clone size; where given, it reads once, few, many or a size class.

>NA|TRBV11-2|NA|TRBJ2-1
CAGSETPGAYNEQFF
TGTGCCGGATCGGAGACCCCCGGGGCCTACAATGAGCAGTTCTTC
>TRBD1|TRBV25-1|NA|TRBJ2-2
CASAPPPTGTNTGELFF
TGTGCCAGCGCCCCTCCCCCGACAGGGACGAACACCGGGGAGCTGTTTTTT
>NA|TRBV7-9|NA|TRBJ2-6
CASSPGFSGANVLTF
TGTGCCAGCAGCCCGGGTTTCTCTGGGGCCAACGTCCTGACTTTC
>NA|TRBV7-8|few|TRBJ2-3
CASSLEAVTSTDTQYF
TGTGCCAGCAGCTTAGAAGCTGTAACTAGCACAGATACGCAGTATTTT
>TRBD1|TRBV27|NA|TRBJ1-1
CASSPARQGWINTEAFF
TGTGCCAGCAGCCCAGCAAGACAGGGGTGGATTAACACTGAAGCTTTCTTT
>NA|TRBV28|few|TRBJ1-6
CATKGANNSPLHF
TGTGCCACCAAGGGCGCGAATAATTCACCCCTCCACTTT
>NA|TRBV6-7|NA|TRBJ1-4
CASSYANYLNEKLFF
TGTGCCAGCAGTTATGCGAACTACTTAAATGAAAAACTGTTTTTT
>TRBD2|TRBV7-3|few|TRBJ2-1
CASSLSGTSSFNEQFF
TGTGCCAGCAGCCTATCCGGGACTAGCAGTTTCAATGAGCAGTTCTTC
>NA|TRBV3-1|few|TRBJ2-1
CASSDPRGYYNEQFF
TGTGCCAGCAGCGACCCCCGGGGGTACTACAATGAGCAGTTCTTC
>NA|TRBV5-5|few|TRBJ1-2
CASSWTGGWDGYTF
TGTGCCAGCAGCTGGACGGGGGGCTGGGATGGCTACACCTTC
>TRBD2|TRBV12-3/TRBV12-4|NA|TRBJ2-1
CASSFRTSGSFSYNEQFF
TGTGCCAGCAGTTTCCGGACTAGCGGGTCATTCTCCTACAATGAGCAGTTCTTC
>TRBD1|TRBV11-2|few|TRBJ2-7
CASSSGQGLLQYF
TGTGCCAGCTCCAGTGGACAGGGATTATTACAGTACTTC
>NA|TRBV28|many|TRBJ2-7
CAIKGSGQGSSHEQYF
TGTGCCATAAAAGGCTCGGGGCAGGGCAGCTCCCACGAGCAGTACTTC
>NA|TRBV29-1|many|TRBJ1-1
CSVLLGRVNTEAFF
TGCAGCGTACTTTTAGGCCGGGTGAACACTGAAGCTTTCTTT
>NA|TRBV20-1|NA|TRBJ1-4
CSASNRAGSEKLFF
TGCAGTGCTAGTAACAGGGCGGGTAGTGAAAAACTGTTTTTT
>NA|TRBV20-1|NA|TRBJ1-3
CSAIPERNTIYF
TGCAGTGCTATCCCCGAGCGAAACACCATATATTTT
>TRBD2|TRBV7-2|NA|TRBJ2-7
CASSPDRLAYEQYF
TGTGCCAGCAGCCCCGACCGACTAGCTTACGAGCAGTACTTC
>NA|TRBV27|few|TRBJ2-7
CATQGGSYEQYF
TGTGCCACTCAGGGGGGCTCCTACGAGCAGTACTTC
>TRBD2|TRBV7-8|NA|TRBJ2-7
CASSLAVGGRDGEQYF
TGTGCCAGCAGCTTAGCCGTAGGAGGGAGGGATGGCGAGCAGTACTTC
>TRBD2|TRBV2|many|TRBJ2-2
CASSVKPGRGIGELFF
TGTGCCAGCAGTGTCAAGCCAGGGAGGGGCATCGGGGAGCTGTTTTTT
>NA|TRBV7-9|NA|TRBJ2-2
CASSLSADTGELFF
TGTGCCAGCAGCTTAAGCGCGGACACCGGGGAGCTGTTTTTT
>NA|TRBV5-1|many|TRBJ2-1
CASSSASPAYNEQFF
TGCGCCAGCAGCTCAGCGAGCCCTGCCTACAATGAGCAGTTCTTC
>TRBD1|TRBV6-5|NA|TRBJ2-7
CASSYPTGQGAYEQYF
TGTGCCAGCAGTTACCCTACGGGACAGGGGGCCTACGAGCAGTACTTC
>NA|TRBV7-3|many|TRBJ2-2
CASSSTTLNTGELFF
TGTGCCAGCAGCTCTACTACCTTGAACACCGGGGAGCTGTTTTTT
>NA|TRBV20-1|NA|TRBJ1-5
CSAQDARTGAQPQHF
TGCAGTGCCCAGGACGCCCGAACAGGAGCTCAGCCCCAGCATTTT
>TRBD1|TRBV7-9|many|TRBJ2-7
CASSLDRGSYEQYF
TGTGCCAGCAGCTTGGACAGGGGTTCGTACGAGCAGTACTTC
>NA|TRBV20-1|NA|TRBJ1-1
CSAARTANTEAFF
TGCAGTGCTGCCCGCACGGCGAACACTGAAGCTTTCTTT
>TRBD1|TRBV29-1|many|TRBJ2-7
CSVAPTGSVTYEQYF
TGCAGCGTTGCCCCGACAGGGTCGGTGACCTACGAGCAGTACTTC
>TRBD1|TRBV2|NA|TRBJ1-5
CASSLSGGQPQHF
TGTGCCAGCAGTCTCTCAGGGGGTCAGCCCCAGCATTTT
>TRBD2|TRBV12-3/TRBV12-4|few|TRBJ2-1
CASRPGLALVNEQFF
TGTGCCAGCAGGCCGGGACTAGCTCTGGTCAATGAGCAGTTCTTC
>TRBD2|TRBV20-1|NA|TRBJ2-7
CSARVGLAGAYEQYF
TGCAGTGCTAGAGTCGGGCTAGCGGGAGCCTACGAGCAGTACTTC
>NA|TRBV20-1|NA|TRBJ2-3
CSACRGGVADTQYF
TGCAGTGCTTGTAGGGGGGGAGTCGCAGATACGCAGTATTTT
>TRBD2|TRBV7-2|NA|TRBJ2-2
CASSLRLAGTMNTGELFF
TGTGCCAGCAGCTTACGCCTAGCGGGAACTATGAACACCGGGGAGCTGTTTTTT
>NA|TRBV11-1|NA|TRBJ1-1
CATIGGYGTEAFF
TGTGCCACCATAGGAGGGTACGGCACTGAAGCTTTCTTT
>NA|TRBV7-2|many|TRBJ2-7
CASSLADSYEQYF
TGTGCCAGCAGCTTAGCAGACTCCTACGAGCAGTACTTC
>TRBD2|TRBV27|NA|TRBJ2-1
CASSLLAPAGLADEQFF
TGTGCCAGCAGTTTACTAGCCCCCGCCGGACTAGCGGATGAGCAGTTCTTC
>TRBD2|TRBV7-6|many|TRBJ2-5
CASSSSGTIRTQYF
TGTGCCAGCAGCTCCTCCGGGACTATAAGGACCCAGTACTTC
>NA|TRBV3-1|few|TRBJ2-4
CASSQWKDTGIKNIQYF
TGTGCCAGCAGCCAATGGAAGGACACCGGGATCAAAAACATTCAGTACTTC
>NA|TRBV12-3/TRBV12-4|many|TRBJ1-5
CASSFGRVGQPQHF
TGTGCCAGCAGTTTCGGCAGGGTAGGGCAGCCCCAGCATTTT
>TRBD2|TRBV7-9|many|TRBJ2-1
CASSLALAGVYNEQFF
TGTGCCAGCAGCTTAGCGCTAGCGGGAGTCTACAATGAGCAGTTCTTC
>TRBD2|TRBV12-3/TRBV12-4|NA|TRBJ2-2
CASSQIAGGTGELFF
TGTGCCAGCAGTCAAATAGCGGGAGGGACCGGGGAGCTGTTTTTT
>TRBD2|TRBV9|NA|TRBJ2-1
CASSGRRASGVSYNEQFF
TGTGCCAGCAGCGGCAGGAGGGCTAGCGGGGTCTCCTACAATGAGCAGTTCTTC
>NA|TRBV5-1|NA|TRBJ1-2
CASSLRPGTAYGYTF
TGCGCCAGCAGCTTACGACCCGGGACCGCCTATGGCTACACCTTC
>NA|TRBV14|few|TRBJ1-1
CASSQERSGDSHTEAFF
TGTGCCAGCAGCCAAGAACGGTCAGGGGATTCGCACACTGAAGCTTTCTTT
>TRBD2|TRBV5-5|many|TRBJ2-1
CASSPGLAGVVYNEQFF
TGTGCCAGCAGCCCGGGACTAGCGGGAGTTGTATACAATGAGCAGTTCTTC
>TRBD1|TRBV6-1|few|TRBJ2-2
CASSTTGATGELFF
TGTGCCAGCAGTACGACAGGGGCCACCGGGGAGCTGTTTTTT
>NA|TRBV27|few|TRBJ1-2
CASSPGSGGYTF
TGTGCCAGCAGCCCCGGGTCAGGTGGCTACACCTTC
>TRBD2|TRBV4-2|NA|TRBJ2-5
CANREWRERGETQYF
TGTGCCAATCGGGAATGGCGGGAGCGGGGTGAGACCCAGTACTTC
>NA|TRBV7-9|few|TRBJ2-3
CASSLIPLEDTQYF
TGTGCCAGCAGCTTAATTCCTCTTGAAGATACGCAGTATTTT
>NA|TRBV29-1|many|TRBJ2-7
CSVEPTGAPNEQYF
TGCAGCGTTGAACCGACTGGGGCCCCCAACGAGCAGTACTTC
>NA|TRBV18|NA|TRBJ2-7
CASSPGGAEQYF
TGTGCCAGCTCACCGGGGGGTGCCGAGCAGTACTTC
>TRBD1|TRBV5-6|NA|TRBJ1-2
CASSFNRGRVGYTF
TGTGCCAGCAGCTTTAACAGGGGGCGAGTTGGCTACACCTTC
>TRBD2|TRBV11-2|few|TRBJ2-1
CASSTGTRDEQFF
TGTGCCAGCAGCACAGGGACTAGAGATGAGCAGTTCTTC
>NA|TRBV9|few|TRBJ2-7
CASSLSKEAGYEQYF
TGTGCCAGCAGCCTATCGAAGGAAGCGGGTTACGAGCAGTACTTC
>NA|TRBV7-9|NA|TRBJ2-7
CASSQGRYYEQYF
TGTGCCAGCAGCCAGGGGAGATACTACGAGCAGTACTTC